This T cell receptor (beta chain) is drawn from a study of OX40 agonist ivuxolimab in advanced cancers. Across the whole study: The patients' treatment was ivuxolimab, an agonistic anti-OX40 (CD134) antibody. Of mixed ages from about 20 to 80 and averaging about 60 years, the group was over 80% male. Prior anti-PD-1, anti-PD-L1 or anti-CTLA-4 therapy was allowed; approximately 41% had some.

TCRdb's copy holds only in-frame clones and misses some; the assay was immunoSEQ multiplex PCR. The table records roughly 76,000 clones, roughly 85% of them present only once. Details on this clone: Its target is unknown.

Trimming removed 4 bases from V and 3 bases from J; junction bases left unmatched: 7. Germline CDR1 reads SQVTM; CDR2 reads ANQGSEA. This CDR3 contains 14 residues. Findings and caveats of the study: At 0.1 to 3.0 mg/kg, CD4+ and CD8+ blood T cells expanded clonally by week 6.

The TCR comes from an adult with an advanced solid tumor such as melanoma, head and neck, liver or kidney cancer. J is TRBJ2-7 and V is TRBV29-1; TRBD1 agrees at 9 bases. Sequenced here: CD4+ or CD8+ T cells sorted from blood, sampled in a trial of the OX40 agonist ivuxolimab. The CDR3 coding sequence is TGCAGCGTTGTTGATGGGACAGGGTTCTACGAGCAGTACTTC. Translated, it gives CSVVDGTGFYEQYF.